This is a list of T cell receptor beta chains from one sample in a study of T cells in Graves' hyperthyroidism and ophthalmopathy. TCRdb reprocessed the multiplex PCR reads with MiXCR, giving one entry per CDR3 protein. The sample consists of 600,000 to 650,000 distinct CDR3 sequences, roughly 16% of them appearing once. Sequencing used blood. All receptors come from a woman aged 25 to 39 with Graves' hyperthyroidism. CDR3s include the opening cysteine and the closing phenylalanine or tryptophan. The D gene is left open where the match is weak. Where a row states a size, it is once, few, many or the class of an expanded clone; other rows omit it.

DNA: TGCAGCGTTGATAGGGAGACCCAGTACTTC; CDR3: CSVDRETQYF; size: few; J: TRBJ2-5; V: TRBV29-1; D: .
DNA: TGCGCCAGCGGACCCCAGGGGACCACAGGGCCCATATATTTT; CDR3: CASGPQGTTGPIYF; size: .; J: TRBJ1-3; V: TRBV5-1; D: .
DNA: TGCAGTGCTAGGTGGGGGAGAAGGGGCTACAATGAGCAGTTCTTC; CDR3: CSARWGRRGYNEQFF; size: many; J: TRBJ2-1; V: TRBV20-1; D: .
DNA: TGTGCCAGCAGCTCAGGGACAGGGTTTGACGAGCAGTACTTC; CDR3: CASSSGTGFDEQYF; size: many; J: TRBJ2-7; V: TRBV7-9; D: TRBD1
DNA: TGTGCCAGCAGTTTATCGGGCAGGGTGGTCTATGGCTACACCTTC; CDR3: CASSLSGRVVYGYTF; size: many; J: TRBJ1-2; V: TRBV27; D: .
DNA: TGCGCCAGCAGTCTCGGGAACTCCTACAATGAGCAGTTCTTC; CDR3: CASSLGNSYNEQFF; size: few; J: TRBJ2-1; V: TRBV5-1; D: .
DNA: TGTGCCACCAGTGACCCGGGACAGGGGGAGGGAGAGACCCAGTACTTC; CDR3: CATSDPGQGEGETQYF; size: few; J: TRBJ2-5; V: TRBV24-1; D: TRBD1
DNA: TGTGCCAGCAGTTGGAACAGGGGCAAGCAGACCCAGTACTTC; CDR3: CASSWNRGKQTQYF; size: .; J: TRBJ2-5; V: TRBV6-5; D: TRBD1
DNA: TGTGCCAGCAGTTTTAACAGGGGGCGGGGGACCCAGTACTTC; CDR3: CASSFNRGRGTQYF; size: many; J: TRBJ2-5; V: TRBV28; D: TRBD1
DNA: TGTGCCAGCAGCTACGGCCCTGAGCAGTTCTTC; CDR3: CASSYGPEQFF; size: many; J: TRBJ2-1; V: TRBV2; D: .
DNA: TGTGCCACCAGTGATTGGGGCTACGAGCAGTACTTC; CDR3: CATSDWGYEQYF; size: .; J: TRBJ2-7; V: TRBV24-1; D: .
DNA: TGTGCCAGCTCACTAGCATGGGGCGACGAGACCCAGTACTTC; CDR3: CASSLAWGDETQYF; size: many; J: TRBJ2-5; V: TRBV18; D: .
DNA: TGTGCCAGCAGCCAGGACAGGGGCAATGAGCAGTTCTTC; CDR3: CASSQDRGNEQFF; size: many; J: TRBJ2-1; V: TRBV7-9; D: TRBD1
DNA: TGTGCCAGCACCCAAGCGGGAGTAGTAGAGACCCAGTACTTC; CDR3: CASTQAGVVETQYF; size: many; J: TRBJ2-5; V: TRBV7-9; D: TRBD2
DNA: TGTGCCTGGAGTGTAAGGCGCAGGGGAAGCTACGAGCAGTACTTC; CDR3: CAWSVRRRGSYEQYF; size: many; J: TRBJ2-7; V: TRBV30; D: .
DNA: TGTGCCAGCAGCCCGTCCACAGGTTACACCGGGGAGCTGTTTTTT; CDR3: CASSPSTGYTGELFF; size: many; J: TRBJ2-2; V: TRBV5-5; D: .
DNA: TGTGCCAGCAGAAGACCTTTAACTTACAATGAGCAGTTCTTC; CDR3: CASRRPLTYNEQFF; size: many; J: TRBJ2-1; V: TRBV7-9; D: .
DNA: TGTGCCAGCGGACCTGACAGGGGCCTCACTGAAGCTTTCTTT; CDR3: CASGPDRGLTEAFF; size: many; J: TRBJ1-1; V: TRBV6-1; D: TRBD1
DNA: TGCGCCAGCAGCCTTCTGGGGGCAAGCAAAAACATTCAGTACTTC; CDR3: CASSLLGASKNIQYF; size: .; J: TRBJ2-4; V: TRBV4-1; D: .
DNA: TGCAGTGCGAGAAGGGGGGGGATCTACGAGCAGTACTTC; CDR3: CSARRGGIYEQYF; size: many; J: TRBJ2-7; V: TRBV20-1; D: .
DNA: TGTGCCAGCAGTGTACAGGGATCCTACGAGCAGTACTTC; CDR3: CASSVQGSYEQYF; size: few; J: TRBJ2-7; V: TRBV28; D: .
DNA: TGTGCCAGCAGTTTTAACAGGGAGGATGGCTACACCTTC; CDR3: CASSFNREDGYTF; size: many; J: TRBJ1-2; V: TRBV28; D: .
DNA: TGTGCCAGCAGCCGCCAAACAAATGCGGGGACGGGGCAGTACTTC; CDR3: CASSRQTNAGTGQYF; size: .; J: TRBJ2-7; V: TRBV7-9; D: .
DNA: TGTGCCAGCAAGAACGAGGCGGGAGGGAGCTCAGATACGCAGTATTTT; CDR3: CASKNEAGGSSDTQYF; size: .; J: TRBJ2-3; V: TRBV2; D: TRBD2
DNA: TGTGCCAGCAGTGGGGACAGGCACAATGAGCAGTTCTTC; CDR3: CASSGDRHNEQFF; size: many; J: TRBJ2-1; V: TRBV28; D: TRBD1
DNA: TGTGCCAGCAGCTTCTCAGCGGGAGGAGGGCCAGATACGCAGTATTTT; CDR3: CASSFSAGGGPDTQYF; size: .; J: TRBJ2-3; V: TRBV13; D: TRBD2
DNA: TGTGCCAGCAGCATCCGGGACCTCCCCGATGAGCAGTTCTTC; CDR3: CASSIRDLPDEQFF; size: .; J: TRBJ2-1; V: TRBV11-3; D: .
DNA: TGCAGCGTTGAAGTACAGCTCGATGGCTACACCTTC; CDR3: CSVEVQLDGYTF; size: few; J: TRBJ1-2; V: TRBV29-1; D: .
DNA: TGCAGTGCTAGAGTCCCCGGGGCCTTGGTAGCTTTCTTT; CDR3: CSARVPGALVAFF; size: many; J: TRBJ1-1; V: TRBV20-1; D: .
DNA: TGCAGTGCTAGAGTTGGGGGGTACGGGACTAGCGGGAATACAGAGCAGTTCTTC; CDR3: CSARVGGYGTSGNTEQFF; size: once; J: TRBJ2-1; V: TRBV20-1; D: TRBD2
DNA: TGTGCCAGCAGCTTAGTGACAGGGGGCTCTATGGACACTGAAGCTTTCTTT; CDR3: CASSLVTGGSMDTEAFF; size: few; J: TRBJ1-1; V: TRBV7-6; D: TRBD1
DNA: TGTGCCAGCAGCTTGGCCCGGACAGCCTCTTTAGATACGCAGTATTTT; CDR3: CASSLARTASLDTQYF; size: .; J: TRBJ2-3; V: TRBV5-6; D: .
DNA: TGTGCCAGCAGCCAAGATGCAGGCCTCTCCTACGAGCAGTACTTC; CDR3: CASSQDAGLSYEQYF; size: many; J: TRBJ2-7; V: TRBV14; D: .
DNA: TGCAGCGTTGAAGCGGGCAATCAGCCCCAGCATTTT; CDR3: CSVEAGNQPQHF; size: .; J: TRBJ1-5; V: TRBV29-1; D: .
DNA: TGTGCCAGTAGTATCGGGAGCCTCTCCTACAATGAGCAGTTCTTC; CDR3: CASSIGSLSYNEQFF; size: many; J: TRBJ2-1; V: TRBV19; D: .
DNA: TGTGCCAGCAGAAGGGTCGGGACCGGGGAGCTGTTTTTT; CDR3: CASRRVGTGELFF; size: .; J: TRBJ2-2; V: TRBV12-3/TRBV12-4; D: .
DNA: TGTGCCAGCAGTTCCCGGGACCAAGGAAATCAGCCCCAGCATTTT; CDR3: CASSSRDQGNQPQHF; size: many; J: TRBJ1-5; V: TRBV28; D: .
DNA: TGTGCCAGCAGCCATAGGAGGGAGACCCAGTACTTC; CDR3: CASSHRRETQYF; size: many; J: TRBJ2-5; V: TRBV3-1; D: .
DNA: TGCAGCGTCCTACAGGGGGCCACAGATACGCAGTATTTT; CDR3: CSVLQGATDTQYF; size: few; J: TRBJ2-3; V: TRBV29-1; D: TRBD1
DNA: TGTGCCAGCAGCCAAGCCCTCGGGACAGTTCCCGAGCAGTACTTC; CDR3: CASSQALGTVPEQYF; size: few; J: TRBJ2-7; V: TRBV3-1; D: TRBD1
DNA: TGTGCCAGCAGCTCGCCGACTAGCGGGACAACCCAAATCTCCTACAATGAGCAGTTCTTC; CDR3: CASSSPTSGTTQISYNEQFF; size: few; J: TRBJ2-1; V: TRBV7-9; D: TRBD2
DNA: TGTGCCAGCAGCAGAACCCAAAGCTACAATGAGCAGTTCTTC; CDR3: CASSRTQSYNEQFF; size: many; J: TRBJ2-1; V: TRBV11-3; D: .
DNA: TGTGCCAGCAGCCCTGACAGGGGGCGTTTCCTCAATGAGCAGTTCTTC; CDR3: CASSPDRGRFLNEQFF; size: many; J: TRBJ2-1; V: TRBV7-2; D: TRBD1
DNA: TGTGCCAGCTCCGAGGGCCCAGGCCCCTACGAGCAGTACTTC; CDR3: CASSEGPGPYEQYF; size: few; J: TRBJ2-7; V: TRBV18; D: .
DNA: TGTGCCAGCAGCGTCGGACTCATCACCGGGGAGCTGTTTTTT; CDR3: CASSVGLITGELFF; size: once; J: TRBJ2-2; V: TRBV9; D: .
DNA: TGTGCCAGCAGTTTACCGACTTATAGCAATCAGCCCCAGCATTTT; CDR3: CASSLPTYSNQPQHF; size: .; J: TRBJ1-5; V: TRBV28; D: .
DNA: TGTGCCAGCAGCTTAGCACATCTCTCCTACAATGAGCAGTTCTTC; CDR3: CASSLAHLSYNEQFF; size: many; J: TRBJ2-1; V: TRBV11-2; D: .
DNA: TGTGCCAGCACCTCTCCGGGCGGTAGCTTCACCTACAATGAGCAGTTCTTC; CDR3: CASTSPGGSFTYNEQFF; size: many; J: TRBJ2-1; V: TRBV28; D: .
DNA: TGCAGTGCTATTAGGACAGGCAGCACAGATACGCAGTATTTT; CDR3: CSAIRTGSTDTQYF; size: many; J: TRBJ2-3; V: TRBV20-1; D: TRBD1
DNA: TGTGCCAGCAGCCAAGAGAGAAGGGCAGTAAAGTTTGGGAATGAAAAACTGTTTTTT; CDR3: CASSQERRAVKFGNEKLFF; size: many; J: TRBJ1-4; V: TRBV3-1; D: .
DNA: TGTGCCAGCAGCTTAAATTCCGGGACTTTGTGGAATGAGCAGTTCTTC; CDR3: CASSLNSGTLWNEQFF; size: few; J: TRBJ2-1; V: TRBV7-3; D: .
DNA: TGTGCCACTCACGGGGGTAGCAACATTCAGTACTTC; CDR3: CATHGGSNIQYF; size: .; J: TRBJ2-4; V: TRBV28; D: .
DNA: TGCAGTCCGTCACAGGGGAACACTGAAGCTTTCTTT; CDR3: CSPSQGNTEAFF; size: many; J: TRBJ1-1; V: TRBV20-1; D: .
DNA: TGTGCCACCAGGACGGATGAGCAGTTCTTC; CDR3: CATRTDEQFF; size: many; J: TRBJ2-1; V: TRBV2; D: .
DNA: TGCAGTGCTAGAGATCTCGGAGGCAACGGGACTAGCGGGAGGTCGGCAGATACGCAGTATTTT; CDR3: CSARDLGGNGTSGRSADTQYF; size: many; J: TRBJ2-3; V: TRBV20-1; D: TRBD2
DNA: TGCAGTGCTCCCACCCCGCGGGTCAACTATGGCTACACCTTC; CDR3: CSAPTPRVNYGYTF; size: few; J: TRBJ1-2; V: TRBV20-1; D: .
DNA: TGTACCAGCAGTTCCCCATCGCGGGCCACAGATACGCAGTATTTT; CDR3: CTSSSPSRATDTQYF; size: few; J: TRBJ2-3; V: TRBV27; D: .
DNA: TGCAGTGCTAGGGGGACAGACTCCTGGGAGCAGTACTTC; CDR3: CSARGTDSWEQYF; size: many; J: TRBJ2-7; V: TRBV20-1; D: TRBD1
DNA: TGTGCCAGCAGTTCCGGGACAGGGGGTTTTGAGCAGTTCTTC; CDR3: CASSSGTGGFEQFF; size: few; J: TRBJ2-1; V: TRBV6-1; D: TRBD1